This T cell receptor (beta chain) was profiled in a study of T-cell memory formation after mild COVID-19. This clonotype was counted at least ten times. MiXCR, applied by TCRdb to the 5' RACE reads, yields one record per CDR3 protein. This table holds 300,000 to 350,000 distinct CDR3 sequences, approximately 20% found once. Germline CDR1 reads SGHTA; CDR2 reads FQGNSA. The trim removed 8 bases at V and 8 bases at J, leaving 13 bases unmatched. The CDR3 has 15 amino acids. The J gene is TRBJ2-1, the V gene TRBV7-2; TRBD2 matches at 9 bases. This sequence was found in a man aged 18 to 35 who had mild COVID-19 (a few samples of this study predate the infection). Cell type and time point are not known. What was sequenced was PBMCs or a T cell subset sorted from them (not recorded which). CDR3 amino acids: CASRLLSGGQDEQFF. The CDR3 nucleotides are TGTGCCAGCCGATTGCTCAGCGGGGGGCAGGATGAGCAGTTCTTC. The whole variable domain, filled in from reference TRBV7-2 and TRBJ2-1, reads GAGVSQSPSNKVTEKGKDVELRCDPISGHTALYWYRQSLGQGLEFLIYFQGNSAPDKSGLPSDRFSAERTGGSVSTLTIQRTQQEDSAVYLCASRLLSGGQDEQFFGPGTRLTVL.